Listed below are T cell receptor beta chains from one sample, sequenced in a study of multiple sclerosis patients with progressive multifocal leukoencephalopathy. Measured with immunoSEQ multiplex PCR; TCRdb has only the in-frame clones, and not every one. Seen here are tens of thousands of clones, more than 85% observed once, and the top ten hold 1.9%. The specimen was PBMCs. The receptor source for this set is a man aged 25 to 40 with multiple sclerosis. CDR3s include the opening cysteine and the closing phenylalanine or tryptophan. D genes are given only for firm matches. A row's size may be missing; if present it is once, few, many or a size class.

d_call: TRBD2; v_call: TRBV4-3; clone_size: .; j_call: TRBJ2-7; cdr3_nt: TGCGCCAGCAGCCGCAAGACGGTAGCGGGAGGCCAAGGAGGAGGGGAGCAGTACTTC; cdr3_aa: CASSRKTVAGGQGGGEQYF
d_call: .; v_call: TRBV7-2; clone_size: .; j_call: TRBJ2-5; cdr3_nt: TGTGCCAGCAGCTCCACGAACTGGGAGACCCAGTACTTC; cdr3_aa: CASSSTNWETQYF
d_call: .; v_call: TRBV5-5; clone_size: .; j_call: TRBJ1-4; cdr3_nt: TGTGCCAGCCATCCGGACCTTAATGAAAAACTGTTTTTT; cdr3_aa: CASHPDLNEKLFF
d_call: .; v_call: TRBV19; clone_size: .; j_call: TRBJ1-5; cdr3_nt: TGTGCCAGTAGTAATTGGCAGGGCAATCAGCCCCAGCATTTT; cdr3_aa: CASSNWQGNQPQHF
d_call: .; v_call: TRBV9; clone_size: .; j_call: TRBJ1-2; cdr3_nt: TGTGCCAGCAGCGTTGGCGCTGGGGACTATGGCTACACCTTC; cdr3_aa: CASSVGAGDYGYTF
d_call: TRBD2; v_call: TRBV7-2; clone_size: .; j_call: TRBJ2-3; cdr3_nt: TGTGCCAGCAGCTTAAGGTTCAGGGAGGGAACAGATACGCAGTATTTT; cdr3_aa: CASSLRFREGTDTQYF
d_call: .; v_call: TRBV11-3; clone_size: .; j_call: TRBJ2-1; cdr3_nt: TGTGCCAGCAGCTTGAGTTGGAATGAGCAGTTCTTC; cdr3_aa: CASSLSWNEQFF
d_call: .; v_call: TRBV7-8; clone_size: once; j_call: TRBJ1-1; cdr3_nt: TGTGCCAGCAGCTTAGTAGTAGGGAACACTGAAGCTTTCTTT; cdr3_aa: CASSLVVGNTEAFF
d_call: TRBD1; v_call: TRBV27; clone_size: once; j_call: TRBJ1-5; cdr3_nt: TGTGCCAGTAGGACAGGGGGCGAGCCCCAGCATTTT; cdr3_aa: CASRTGGEPQHF
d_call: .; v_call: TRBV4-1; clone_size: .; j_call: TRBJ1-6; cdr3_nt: TGCGCCAGCAGCCCGAGGGTGGGACCTGGGGGGACACCCCTCCACTTT; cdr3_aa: CASSPRVGPGGTPLHF
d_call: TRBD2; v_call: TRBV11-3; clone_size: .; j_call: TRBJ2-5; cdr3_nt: TGTGCCAGCAGGACTGGGGGGGACCTCCGGACCCAGTACTTC; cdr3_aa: CASRTGGDLRTQYF